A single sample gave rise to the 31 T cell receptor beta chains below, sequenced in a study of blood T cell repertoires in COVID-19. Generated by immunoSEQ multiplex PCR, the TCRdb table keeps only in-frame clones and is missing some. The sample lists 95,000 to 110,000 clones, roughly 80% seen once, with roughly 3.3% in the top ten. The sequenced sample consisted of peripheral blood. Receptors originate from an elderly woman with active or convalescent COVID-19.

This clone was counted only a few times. CDR3 sequence reads: CASSQDRHDRGGYTF. CDR3 in DNA: TGCGCCAGCAGCCAAGATCGTCATGATAGGGGCGGCTACACCTTC. The chain uses TRBV4-3 and TRBJ1-2; D perhaps matches TRBD1 (5 bases). CDR3 length equals 15 residues. The germline V and J ends were trimmed by 0 bases and 8 bases, with 16 bases remaining between them. Germline V lookup: CDR1 LGHNA, CDR2 YSLEER.

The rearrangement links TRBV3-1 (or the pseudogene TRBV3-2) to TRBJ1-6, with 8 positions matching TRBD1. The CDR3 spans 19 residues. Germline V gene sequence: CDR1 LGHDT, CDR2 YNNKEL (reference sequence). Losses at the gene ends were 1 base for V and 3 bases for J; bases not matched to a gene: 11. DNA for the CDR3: TGTGCCAGCAGCCAAGGAGGACAGGGTATTATGGGCTATAATTCACCCCTCCACTTT. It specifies CASSQGGQGIMGYNSPLHF.

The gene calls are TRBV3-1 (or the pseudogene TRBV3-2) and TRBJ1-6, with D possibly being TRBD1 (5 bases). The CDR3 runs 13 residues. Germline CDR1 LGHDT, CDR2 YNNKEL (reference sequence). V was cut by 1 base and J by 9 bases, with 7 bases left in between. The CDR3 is CASSQGRGSPLHF. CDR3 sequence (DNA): TGTGCCAGCAGCCAAGGAAGGGGTTCACCCCTCCACTTT.

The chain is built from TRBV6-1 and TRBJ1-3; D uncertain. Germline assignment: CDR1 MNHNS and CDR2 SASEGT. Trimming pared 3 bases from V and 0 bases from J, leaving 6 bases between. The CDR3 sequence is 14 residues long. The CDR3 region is CASSDSGSGNTIYF. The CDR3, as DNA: TGTGCCAGCAGTGATAGCGGCTCTGGAAACACCATATATTTT.

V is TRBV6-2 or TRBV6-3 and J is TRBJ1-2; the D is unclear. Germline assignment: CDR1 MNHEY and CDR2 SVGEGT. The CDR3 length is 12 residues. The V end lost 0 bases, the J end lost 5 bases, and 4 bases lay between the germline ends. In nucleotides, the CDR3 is TGTGCCAGCAGTTACTCGAGATATGGCTACACCTTC. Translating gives CASSYSRYGYTF.

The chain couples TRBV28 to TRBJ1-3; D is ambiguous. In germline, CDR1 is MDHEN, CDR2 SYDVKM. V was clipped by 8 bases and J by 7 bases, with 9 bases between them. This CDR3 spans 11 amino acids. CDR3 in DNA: TGTGCCAGCTTAGGAGGGAACACCATATATTTT. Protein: CASLGGNTIYF.

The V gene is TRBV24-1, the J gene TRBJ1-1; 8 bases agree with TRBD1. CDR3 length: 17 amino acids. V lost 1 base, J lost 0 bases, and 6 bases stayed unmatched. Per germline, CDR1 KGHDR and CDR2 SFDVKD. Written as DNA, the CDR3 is TGTGCCACCAGTGATTTTCATCCGGGACAGGTGAACACTGAAGCTTTCTTT. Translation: CATSDFHPGQVNTEAFF.

The CDR3 DNA follows: TGTGCCAGCAGCACCCGACAGGGTGGAAGTAGAAACACCGGGGAGCTGTTTTTT. Protein product: CASSTRQGGSRNTGELFF. The V call is TRBV4-2, the J call TRBJ2-2; 7 bases are a match to TRBD1. The CDR3 consists of 18 residues. V gave up 5 bases and J gave up 2 bases; unmatched junction bases: 14. The germline V gene has CDR1 LGHNA and CDR2 YNFKEQ.

In DNA, the CDR3 is TGTGCCAGCGAGGGCGGTATAAGGGACACTGAAGCTTTCTTT. It specifies CASEGGIRDTEAFF. This sequence joins TRBV6-5 and TRBJ1-1; D gene uncertain. The germline V and J ends were trimmed by 8 bases and 3 bases, with 16 bases remaining between them. The CDR3 contains 14 residues. Germline CDR1 is MNHEY and CDR2 is SVGAGI.

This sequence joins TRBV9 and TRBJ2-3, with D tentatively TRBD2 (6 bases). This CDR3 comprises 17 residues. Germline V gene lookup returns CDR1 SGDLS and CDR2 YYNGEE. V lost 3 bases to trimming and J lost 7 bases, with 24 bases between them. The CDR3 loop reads CASSAINGRGARNTQYF. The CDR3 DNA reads TGTGCCAGCAGCGCGATCAACGGGAGAGGGGCCCGGAATACGCAGTATTTT.

Here the CDR3 DNA reads TGTGCCTGGGCCAGGGTATCTGGAAACACCATATATTTT. Translation: CAWARVSGNTIYF. V usage is TRBV30 and J usage is TRBJ1-3; a possible D gene is TRBD1 (5 bases). CDR1 is GTSNPN and CDR2 is SVGIG in the germline V gene (reference sequence). CDR3 length equals 13 residues. The ends were cut back, 5 bases at V and 1 base at J, with 9 bases in the middle.

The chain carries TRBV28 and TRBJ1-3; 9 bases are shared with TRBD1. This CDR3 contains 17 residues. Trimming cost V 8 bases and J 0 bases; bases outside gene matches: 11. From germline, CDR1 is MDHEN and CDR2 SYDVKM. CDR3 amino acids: CASPGTGLYRSGNTIYF. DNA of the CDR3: TGTGCCAGCCCCGGGACAGGGCTATACCGCTCTGGAAACACCATATATTTT.

CDR3 nucleotide sequence: TGCGCCAGCGAGACTAGCGGGAGTTGGAACACCGGGGAGCTGTTTTTT. It translates to CASETSGSWNTGELFF. The V call is TRBV5-1, the J call TRBJ2-2; 12 bases fit TRBD2. This CDR3 has 16 amino acids. CDR1 and CDR2 from the germline V gene are SGHRS and YFSETQ. V shed 7 bases, J shed 1 base, and the junction held 5 bases outside the gene matches.

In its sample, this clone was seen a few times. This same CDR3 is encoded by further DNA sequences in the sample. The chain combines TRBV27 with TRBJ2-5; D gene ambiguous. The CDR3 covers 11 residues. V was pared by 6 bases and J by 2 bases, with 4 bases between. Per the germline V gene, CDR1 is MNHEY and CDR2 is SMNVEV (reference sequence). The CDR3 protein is CASSPQETQYF. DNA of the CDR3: TGTGCCAGCAGCCCTCAAGAGACCCAGTACTTC.

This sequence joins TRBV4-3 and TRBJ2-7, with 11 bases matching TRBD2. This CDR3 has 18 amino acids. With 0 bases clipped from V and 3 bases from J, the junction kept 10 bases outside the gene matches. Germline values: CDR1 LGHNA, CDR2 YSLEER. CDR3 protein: CASSQEFWLAGGDYEQYF. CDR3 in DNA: TGCGCCAGCAGCCAAGAGTTTTGGCTAGCGGGAGGAGACTACGAGCAGTACTTC.

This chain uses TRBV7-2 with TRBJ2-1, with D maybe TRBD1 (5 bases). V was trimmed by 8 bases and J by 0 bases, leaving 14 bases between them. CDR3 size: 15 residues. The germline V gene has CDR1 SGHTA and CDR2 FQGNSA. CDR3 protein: CASGVRGNSYNEQFF. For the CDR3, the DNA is TGTGCCAGCGGGGTAAGGGGCAACTCCTACAATGAGCAGTTCTTC.

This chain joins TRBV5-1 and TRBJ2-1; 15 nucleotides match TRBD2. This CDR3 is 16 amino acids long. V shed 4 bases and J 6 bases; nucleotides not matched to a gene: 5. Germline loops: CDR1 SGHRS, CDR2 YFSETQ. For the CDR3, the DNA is TGCGCCAGCAGCCCTGGACTAGCGGGAGGGCCCAATGAGCAGTTCTTC. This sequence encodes CASSPGLAGGPNEQFF.

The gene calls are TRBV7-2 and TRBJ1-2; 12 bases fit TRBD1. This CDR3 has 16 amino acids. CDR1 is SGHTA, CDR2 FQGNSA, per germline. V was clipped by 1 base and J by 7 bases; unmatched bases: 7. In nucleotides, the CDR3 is TGTGCCAGCAGCTTAGGAGGGGACAGGGGGCAAGGTGGCTACACCTTC. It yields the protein CASSLGGDRGQGGYTF. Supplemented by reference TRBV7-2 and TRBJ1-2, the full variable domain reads GAGVSQSPSNKVTEKGKDVELRCDPISGHTALYWYRQSLGQGLEFLIYFQGNSAPDKSGLPSDRFSAERTGGSVSTLTIQRTQQEDSAVYLCASSLGGDRGQGGYTFGSGTRLTVV.

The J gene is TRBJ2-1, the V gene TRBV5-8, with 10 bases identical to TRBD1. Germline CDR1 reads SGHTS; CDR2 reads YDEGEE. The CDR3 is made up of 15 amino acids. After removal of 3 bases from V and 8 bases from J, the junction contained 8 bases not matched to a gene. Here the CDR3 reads CASSSQGQGSHEQFF. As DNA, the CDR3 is TGTGCCAGCAGCTCCCAGGGACAGGGGTCCCATGAGCAGTTCTTC.

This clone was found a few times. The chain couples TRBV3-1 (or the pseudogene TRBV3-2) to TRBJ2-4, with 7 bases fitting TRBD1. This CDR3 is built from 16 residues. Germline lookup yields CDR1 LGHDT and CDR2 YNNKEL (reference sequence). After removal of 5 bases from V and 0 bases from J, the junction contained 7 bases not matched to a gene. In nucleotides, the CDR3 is TGTGCCAGCAGCGACGGACAGGTTCTAGCCAAAAACATTCAGTACTTC. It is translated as CASSDGQVLAKNIQYF.

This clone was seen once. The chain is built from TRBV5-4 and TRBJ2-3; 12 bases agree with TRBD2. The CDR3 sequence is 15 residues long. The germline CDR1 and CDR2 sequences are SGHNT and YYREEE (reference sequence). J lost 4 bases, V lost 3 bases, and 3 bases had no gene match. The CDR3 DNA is TGTGCCAGCAGCTCGACTAGCGGGAGCTCAGATACGCAGTATTTT. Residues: CASSSTSGSSDTQYF.

CDR3: CASSHGDRGLTDTQYF. The CDR3 DNA reads as TGTGCCAGCAGCCATGGGGACAGGGGGTTGACAGATACGCAGTATTTT. The rearrangement uses TRBV3-1 (or the pseudogene TRBV3-2) and TRBJ2-3; 11 bases map to TRBD1. With V trimmed by 3 bases and J by 3 bases, 5 bases remained unmatched. The CDR3 runs to 16 residues. Germline V gene sequence: CDR1 LGHDT, CDR2 YNNKEL (reference sequence).

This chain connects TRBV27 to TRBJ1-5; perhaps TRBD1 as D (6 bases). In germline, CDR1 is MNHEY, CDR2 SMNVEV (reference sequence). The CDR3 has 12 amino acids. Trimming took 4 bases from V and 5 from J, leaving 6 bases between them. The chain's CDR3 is CASSYRDQPQHF. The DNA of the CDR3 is TGTGCCAGCAGTTACAGGGATCAGCCCCAGCATTTT.

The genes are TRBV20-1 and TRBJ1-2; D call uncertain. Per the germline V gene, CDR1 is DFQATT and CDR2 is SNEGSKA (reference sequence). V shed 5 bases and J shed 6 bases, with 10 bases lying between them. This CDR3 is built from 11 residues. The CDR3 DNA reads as TGCAGTGCTCCTGCCACTCATGGCTACACCTTC. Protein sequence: CSAPATHGYTF.

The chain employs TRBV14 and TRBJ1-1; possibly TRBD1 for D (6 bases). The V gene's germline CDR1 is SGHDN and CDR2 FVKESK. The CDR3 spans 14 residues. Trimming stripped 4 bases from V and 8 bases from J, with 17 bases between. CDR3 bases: TGTGCCAGCAGCCTTGGAACAGGGCCGCCCGAAGCTTTCTTT. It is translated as CASSLGTGPPEAFF. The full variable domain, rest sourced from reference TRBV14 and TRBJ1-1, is EAGVTQFPSHSVIEKGQTVTLRCDPISGHDNLYWYRRVMGKEIKFLLHFVKESKQDESGMPNNRFLAERTGGTYSTLKVQPAELEDSGVYFCASSLGTGPPEAFFGQGTRLTVV.

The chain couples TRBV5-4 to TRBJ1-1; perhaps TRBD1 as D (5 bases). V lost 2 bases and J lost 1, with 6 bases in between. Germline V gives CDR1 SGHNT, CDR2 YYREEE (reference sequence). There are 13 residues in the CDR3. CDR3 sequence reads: CASSFDRNTEAFF. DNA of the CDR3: TGTGCCAGCAGCTTTGACAGGAACACTGAAGCTTTCTTT. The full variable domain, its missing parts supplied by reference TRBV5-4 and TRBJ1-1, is ETGVTQSPTHLIKTRGQQVTLRCSSQSGHNTVSWYQQALGQGPQFIFQYYREEENGRGNFPPRFSGLQFPNYSSELNVNALELDDSALYLCASSFDRNTEAFFGQGTRLTVV.

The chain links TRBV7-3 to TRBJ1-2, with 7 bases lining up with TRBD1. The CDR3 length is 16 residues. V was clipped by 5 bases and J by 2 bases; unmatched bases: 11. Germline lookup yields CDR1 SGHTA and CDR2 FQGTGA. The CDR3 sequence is CASSPGTAGKNYGYTF. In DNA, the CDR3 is TGTGCCAGCAGCCCGGGGACAGCCGGAAAAAACTATGGCTACACCTTC.

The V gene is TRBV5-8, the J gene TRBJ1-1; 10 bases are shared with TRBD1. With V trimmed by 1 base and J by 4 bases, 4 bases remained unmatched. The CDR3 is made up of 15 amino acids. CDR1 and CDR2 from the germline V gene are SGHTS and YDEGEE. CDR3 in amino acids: CASSLWRTGGTEAFF. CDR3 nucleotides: TGTGCCAGCAGCTTGTGGCGGACAGGGGGCACTGAAGCTTTCTTT.

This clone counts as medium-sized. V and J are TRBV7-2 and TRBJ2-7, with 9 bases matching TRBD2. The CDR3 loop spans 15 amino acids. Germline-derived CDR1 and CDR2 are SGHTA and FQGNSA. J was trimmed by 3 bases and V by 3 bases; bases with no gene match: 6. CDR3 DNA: TGTGCCAGCAGCTTGTCTAAACTAGCGGGCTACGAGCAGTACTTC. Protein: CASSLSKLAGYEQYF. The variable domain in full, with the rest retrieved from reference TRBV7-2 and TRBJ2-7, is GAGVSQSPSNKVTEKGKDVELRCDPISGHTALYWYRQSLGQGLEFLIYFQGNSAPDKSGLPSDRFSAERTGGSVSTLTIQRTQQEDSAVYLCASSLSKLAGYEQYFGPGTRLTVT.

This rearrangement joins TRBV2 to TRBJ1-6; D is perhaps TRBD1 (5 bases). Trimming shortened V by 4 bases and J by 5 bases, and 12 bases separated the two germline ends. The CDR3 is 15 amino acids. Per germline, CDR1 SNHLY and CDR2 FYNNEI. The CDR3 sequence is CASSGQQANNSPLHF. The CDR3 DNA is TGTGCCAGCAGTGGTCAACAGGCTAATAATTCACCCCTCCACTTT.

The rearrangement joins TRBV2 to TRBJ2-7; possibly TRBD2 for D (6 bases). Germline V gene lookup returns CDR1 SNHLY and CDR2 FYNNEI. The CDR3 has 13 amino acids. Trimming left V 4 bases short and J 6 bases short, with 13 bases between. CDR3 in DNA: TGTGCCAGCAGTGCGGCGGGGAGAGGCGAGCAGTACTTC. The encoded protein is CASSAAGRGEQYF.